The 24 T cell receptor beta chains reported below all come from one sample, sequenced in a study of CD8 T cells in Susac syndrome. RNA in amounts of roughly 0.5 to 1 ug was reverse transcribed with random hexamers. TCRdb independently ran MiXCR on the immunoSEQ multiplex PCR reads; one entry per CDR3 protein. The repertoire holds some 76,000 distinct CDR3 sequences, with around 90% as singletons. The material sequenced was CD8+ T cells from PBMCs. The source of these receptors is a human donor with multiple sclerosis.

The J gene is TRBJ2-7, the V gene TRBV7-8, with 14 bases identical to TRBD2. The CDR3 covers 20 residues. Per the germline V gene, CDR1 is SGHVS and CDR2 is FQNEAQ. Trimming at V came to 1 base and at J to 0 bases, leaving 11 bases not matched to a gene. The CDR3 loop is CASSLVGGLAGARNSYEQYF. The DNA of the CDR3 is TGTGCCAGCAGCTTAGTTGGGGGACTAGCGGGGGCTAGAAACTCCTACGAGCAGTACTTC. The complete variable domain, with remaining parts taken from reference TRBV7-8 and TRBJ2-7, reads GAGVSQSPRYKVAKRGQDVALRCDPISGHVSLFWYQQALGQGPEFLTYFQNEAQLDKSGLPSDRFFAERPEGSVSTLKIQRTQQEDSAVYLCASSLVGGLAGARNSYEQYFGPGTRLTVT.

CDR3 bases: TGTGCCAGTAGTATCCTAGCGGGGGAGAATGAGCAGTTCTTC. Amino acid sequence: CASSILAGENEQFF. This chain connects TRBV19 to TRBJ2-1; 10 bases align to TRBD2. This CDR3 spans 14 amino acids. CDR1 LNHDA and CDR2 SQIVND come from the germline V gene (reference sequence). Trimming cost V 3 bases and J 7 bases; bases outside gene matches: 3. Based on the CDR3 plus reference TRBV19 and TRBJ2-1, the full variable domain is DGGITQSPKYLFRKEGQNVTLSCEQNLNHDAMYWYRQDPGQGLRLIYYSQIVNDFQKGDIAEGYSVSREKKESFPLTVTSAQKNPTAFYLCASSILAGENEQFFGPGTRLTVL.

Judged by abundance, this clonotype is medium-sized. The chain uses TRBV6-5 and TRBJ2-3; D call uncertain. V was pared by 8 bases and J by 7 bases, with 4 bases between. Germline V gene lookup returns CDR1 MNHEY and CDR2 SVGAGI. This CDR3 comprises 9 residues. DNA of the CDR3: TGTGCCAGCGGATATACGCAGTATTTT. This translates into CASGYTQYF.

The rearrangement links TRBV20-1 to TRBJ2-3; weak D call: TRBD2 (6 bases). Germline V gene data show CDR1 as DFQATT and CDR2 as SNEGSKA (reference sequence). V was trimmed by 4 bases and J by 2 bases, leaving 16 bases between them. The CDR3 extends over 15 amino acids. The CDR3 region is CSAISSVSFTDTQYF. The CDR3 DNA reads TGCAGTGCTATCTCTAGCGTGTCTTTCACAGATACGCAGTATTTT.

The chain joins TRBV6-5 to TRBJ2-1; the D gene is possibly TRBD1 (6 bases). The CDR3 contains 15 residues. Germline loops: CDR1 MNHEY, CDR2 SVGAGI. Trimming left V 0 bases short and J 6 bases short, with 12 bases between. Here the CDR3 DNA reads TGTGCCAGCAGTTACTCGTATACCAGGGGCAATGAGCAGTTCTTC. It translates to CASSYSYTRGNEQFF.

The chain has TRBV6-5 and TRBJ2-7; no reliable D call. V lost 6 bases to trimming and J lost 5 bases, with 14 bases between them. The CDR3 has 13 amino acids. Germline lookup yields CDR1 MNHEY and CDR2 SVGAGI. As DNA, the CDR3 is TGTGCCAGCAGCACGGAAGGCCGACACGAGCAGTACTTC. Translated, it gives CASSTEGRHEQYF.

A single count supports this clonotype. The V and J genes are TRBV9 and TRBJ2-3; TRBD2 is a possible D gene (5 bases). There are 19 residues in the CDR3. V gave up 0 bases and J gave up 2 bases, with 22 bases separating them. Per the germline V gene, CDR1 is SGDLS and CDR2 is YYNGEE. The CDR3 is CASSVEEEERASNTDTQYF. The CDR3 DNA reads as TGTGCCAGCAGCGTAGAAGAGGAAGAACGTGCTAGCAACACAGATACGCAGTATTTT.

The chain joins TRBV27 to TRBJ1-2; the D gene is possibly TRBD1 (5 bases). Trimming left V 6 bases short and J 6 bases short, with 17 bases between. The CDR3 runs 14 residues. Germline V gene sequence: CDR1 MNHEY, CDR2 SMNVEV (reference sequence). The CDR3 is CASSSAIGAHGYTF. Here the CDR3 DNA reads TGTGCCAGCAGCTCCGCAATAGGGGCGCATGGCTACACCTTC.

This clonotype was recorded a few times. The chain joins TRBV12-3 or TRBV12-4 to TRBJ2-2; the D is unclear. V lost 2 bases and J 5 bases, leaving 9 bases between the germline ends. The CDR3 runs to 14 residues. DNA for the CDR3: TGTGCCAGCAGTTTATCCGCAGTAACCGGGGAGCTGTTTTTT. Protein: CASSLSAVTGELFF.

The chain uses TRBV28 and TRBJ2-3; TRBD2 matches at 11 bases. The CDR3 covers 18 residues. V was pared by 3 bases and J by 7 bases, with 15 bases of the junction left unmatched. CDR1 MDHEN and CDR2 SYDVKM come from the germline V gene. The CDR3 protein is CASSLTLAGAASLYTQYF. CDR3 bases: TGTGCCAGCAGTTTGACACTAGCGGGGGCCGCATCCCTTTATACGCAGTATTTT.

The gene calls are TRBV4-2 and TRBJ1-2, with a possible D match to TRBD1 (5 bases). CDR1 and CDR2 from the germline V gene are LGHNA and YNFKEQ. Trimming stripped 0 bases from V and 8 bases from J, with 22 bases between. The CDR3 contains 17 residues. The CDR3 region has the DNA TGTGCCAGCAGCCAAGAGACCGGTAGAAGGGGAGGTAACGGCTACACCTTC. Translation gives CASSQETGRRGGNGYTF.

The chain employs TRBV29-1 and TRBJ2-4; possible D gene TRBD2, 5 bases. Per germline, CDR1 SQVTM and CDR2 ANQGSEA. The CDR3 covers 14 residues. V was trimmed by 1 base and J by 5 bases, leaving 12 bases between them. The CDR3 coding sequence is TGCAGCGTTGAAGTGGCGATGGAGGAAAACATTCAGTACTTC. Amino acid sequence: CSVEVAMEENIQYF.

The sample holds one count of this clonotype. The chain joins TRBV28 to TRBJ2-7; no reliable D call. The CDR3 has 13 amino acids. V lost 1 base to trimming and J lost 0 bases, with 4 bases between them. CDR1 and CDR2 from the germline V gene are MDHEN and SYDVKM. CDR3 DNA: TGTGCCAGCAGTTTATTGGCCTCCTACGAGCAGTACTTC. As protein: CASSLLASYEQYF.

This clonotype was seen only a few times. The chain employs TRBV19 and TRBJ1-5; no clear D. V dropped 5 bases and J dropped 4 bases, with 6 bases sitting between them. The CDR3 sequence is 12 residues long. The germline CDR1 and CDR2 sequences are LNHDA and SQIVND (reference sequence). CDR3 region: CASSLRNQPQHF. CDR3 coding DNA: TGTGCCAGTAGTTTGAGGAATCAGCCCCAGCATTTT.

CDR3 protein: CASSLADTIYF. The CDR3 nucleotides read TGTGCCAGCAGTTTGGCGGACACCATATATTTT. The chain carries TRBV9 and TRBJ1-3; D unclear. Germline V lookup: CDR1 SGDLS, CDR2 YYNGEE. This CDR3 comprises 11 residues. The V end lost 5 bases, the J end lost 8 bases, and 8 bases lay between the germline ends.

V and J are TRBV23-1 and TRBJ2-3; weak D call: TRBD1 (6 bases). TRBV23-1 is filed as an ORF, its function uncertain. The germline V and J ends were trimmed by 0 bases and 4 bases, with 11 bases remaining between them. The CDR3 spans 15 residues. The CDR3 sequence: CASSQSNRAADTQYF. CDR3 nucleotide sequence: TGCGCCAGCAGTCAATCGAACAGGGCGGCAGATACGCAGTATTTT.

The chain has TRBV11-2 and TRBJ1-2, with D maybe TRBD1 (5 bases). Germline V gene lookup returns CDR1 SGHAT and CDR2 FQNNGV. The CDR3 sequence is 14 residues long. Trimming cost V 0 bases and J 4 bases, with 9 bases left between them. CDR3 DNA: TGTGCCAGCAGCTTAGATGGAGGGGCCTATGGCTACACCTTC. Its translation: CASSLDGGAYGYTF. Using reference TRBV11-2 and TRBJ1-2 for the parts outside the CDR3, the full variable domain is EAGVAQSPRYKIIEKRQSVAFWCNPISGHATLYWYQQILGQGPKLLIQFQNNGVVDDSQLPKDRFSAERLKGVDSTLKIQPAKLEDSAVYLCASSLDGGAYGYTFGSGTRLTVV.

This rearrangement joins TRBV6-5 to TRBJ1-1, with a weak D call TRBD1 (5 bases). V lost 6 bases, J lost 0 bases, and 14 bases lay in between. The CDR3 is 15 residues long. Germline CDR1 is MNHEY and CDR2 is SVGAGI. Written as DNA, the CDR3 is TGTGCCAGCAGCCCCTTGACAGTTATGAACACTGAAGCTTTCTTT. As protein: CASSPLTVMNTEAFF.

The chain joins TRBV28 to TRBJ2-1; possible D gene TRBD2, 6 bases. This CDR3 comprises 18 residues. CDR1 is MDHEN and CDR2 is SYDVKM in the germline V gene. Trimming took 8 bases from V and 4 from J, leaving 27 bases between them. In DNA, the CDR3 is TGTGCCAGCCTAGATTCGGGGCCATTCGGGGGACCATACAATGAGCAGTTCTTC. Its protein is CASLDSGPFGGPYNEQFF.

The V call is TRBV11-2, the J call TRBJ2-7; D is ambiguous. Germline CDR1 reads SGHAT; CDR2 reads FQNNGV. V was clipped by 1 base and J by 5 bases, with 15 bases between them. The CDR3 totals 15 residues. CDR3 DNA sequence: TGTGCCAGCAGCTTAGTCGGGTTCGTTGCAAACGAGCAGTACTTC. Translating gives CASSLVGFVANEQYF.

The chain links TRBV7-8 to TRBJ2-5; the match to TRBD2 covers 7 bases. The CDR3 sequence is 17 residues long. Germline V gene data show CDR1 as SGHVS and CDR2 as FQNEAQ. V was pared by 3 bases and J by 0 bases, with 10 bases of the junction left unmatched. The DNA for the CDR3 is TGTGCCAGCAGCTTGGGTTTCGGTGCGGGGGACCAAGAGACCCAGTACTTC. As protein: CASSLGFGAGDQETQYF.

The V call is TRBV18, the J call TRBJ2-3; D is uncertain. This CDR3 has 17 amino acids. The germline gives CDR1 KGHSH, CDR2 LQKENI. Trimming took off 1 base at V and 0 bases at J, with 14 bases between the two ends. CDR3 DNA: TGTGCCAGCTCACCACGAGGCTACCACATGAGCACAGATACGCAGTATTTT. Its translation is CASSPRGYHMSTDTQYF.

The genes are TRBV30 and TRBJ1-1; no definite D call. Trimming removed 5 bases from V and 8 bases from J, with 12 bases in between. CDR1 is GTSNPN, CDR2 SVGIG, per germline (reference sequence). The CDR3 totals 11 residues. For the CDR3, the DNA is TGTGCCTGGGATGAGGGCAGAGAAGCTTTCTTT. Protein: CAWDEGREAFF.

The rearrangement uses TRBV29-1 and TRBJ2-3; D is ambiguous. Germline values: CDR1 SQVTM, CDR2 ANQGSEA. Deletions cut 1 base from V and 4 bases from J, with 9 bases between. This CDR3 has 13 residues. As DNA, the CDR3 is TGCAGCGTTGAAGTGGTCGGGCCAGATACGCAGTATTTT. This translates into CSVEVVGPDTQYF.